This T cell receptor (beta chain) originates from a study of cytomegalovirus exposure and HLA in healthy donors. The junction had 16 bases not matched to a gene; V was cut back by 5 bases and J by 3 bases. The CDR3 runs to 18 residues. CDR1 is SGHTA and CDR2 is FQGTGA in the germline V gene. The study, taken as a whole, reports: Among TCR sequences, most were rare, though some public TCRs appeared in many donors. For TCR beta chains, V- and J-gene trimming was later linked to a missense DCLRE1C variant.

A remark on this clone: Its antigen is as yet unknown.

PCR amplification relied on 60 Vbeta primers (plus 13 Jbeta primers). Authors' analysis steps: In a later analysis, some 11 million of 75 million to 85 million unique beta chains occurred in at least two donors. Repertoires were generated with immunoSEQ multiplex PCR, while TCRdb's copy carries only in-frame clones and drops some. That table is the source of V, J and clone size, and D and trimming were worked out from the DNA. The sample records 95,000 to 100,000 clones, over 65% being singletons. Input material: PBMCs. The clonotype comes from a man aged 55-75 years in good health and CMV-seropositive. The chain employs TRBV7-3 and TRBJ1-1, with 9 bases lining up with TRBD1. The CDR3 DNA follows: TGTGCCAGCAGCCAAGGACGCTCACCTAGGGACAGGGACACTGAAGCTTTCTTT. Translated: CASSQGRSPRDRDTEAFF.